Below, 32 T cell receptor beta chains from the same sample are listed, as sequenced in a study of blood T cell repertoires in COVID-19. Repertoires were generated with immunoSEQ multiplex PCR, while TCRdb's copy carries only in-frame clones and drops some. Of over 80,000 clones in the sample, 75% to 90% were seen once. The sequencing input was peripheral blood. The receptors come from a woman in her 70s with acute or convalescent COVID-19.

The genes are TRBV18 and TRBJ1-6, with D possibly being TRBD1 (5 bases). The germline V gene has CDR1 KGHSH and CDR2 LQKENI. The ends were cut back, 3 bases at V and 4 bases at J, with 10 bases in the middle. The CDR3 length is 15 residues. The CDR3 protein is CASSPQGPYNSPLHF. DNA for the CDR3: TGTGCCAGCTCACCTCAGGGCCCGTATAATTCACCCCTCCACTTT.

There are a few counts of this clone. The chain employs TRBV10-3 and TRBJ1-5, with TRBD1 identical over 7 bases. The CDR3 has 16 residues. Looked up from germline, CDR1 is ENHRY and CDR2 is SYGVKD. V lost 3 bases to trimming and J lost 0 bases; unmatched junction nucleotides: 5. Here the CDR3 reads CAISEINRGSNQPQHF. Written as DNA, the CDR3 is TGTGCCATCAGTGAAATTAACAGGGGTAGCAATCAGCCCCAGCATTTT.

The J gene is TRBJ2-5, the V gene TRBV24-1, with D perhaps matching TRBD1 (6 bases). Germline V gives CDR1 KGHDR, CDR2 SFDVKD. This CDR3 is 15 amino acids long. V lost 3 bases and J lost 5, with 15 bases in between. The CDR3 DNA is TGTGCCACCAGTGATGTAACAGGGTCGGGGGAGACCCAGTACTTC. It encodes CATSDVTGSGETQYF.

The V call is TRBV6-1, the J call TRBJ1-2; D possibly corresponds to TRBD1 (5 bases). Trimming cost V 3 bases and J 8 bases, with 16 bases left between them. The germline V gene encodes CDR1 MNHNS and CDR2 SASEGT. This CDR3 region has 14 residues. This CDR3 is CASSEAGQGRGYTF. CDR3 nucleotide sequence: TGTGCCAGCAGTGAGGCCGGGCAGGGTCGGGGCTACACCTTC.

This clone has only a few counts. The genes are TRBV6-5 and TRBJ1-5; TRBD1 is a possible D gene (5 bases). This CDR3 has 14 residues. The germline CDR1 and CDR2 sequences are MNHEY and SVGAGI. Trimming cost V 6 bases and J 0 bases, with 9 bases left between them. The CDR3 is CASRGDYSNQPQHF. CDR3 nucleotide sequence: TGTGCCAGCAGAGGGGACTATAGCAATCAGCCCCAGCATTTT.

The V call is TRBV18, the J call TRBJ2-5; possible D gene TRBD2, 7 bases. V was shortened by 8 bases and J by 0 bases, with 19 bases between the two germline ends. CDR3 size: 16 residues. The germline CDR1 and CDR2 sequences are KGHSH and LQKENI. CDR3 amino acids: CASATGGPADQETQYF. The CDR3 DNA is TGTGCCAGCGCGACCGGGGGGCCCGCGGACCAAGAGACCCAGTACTTC.

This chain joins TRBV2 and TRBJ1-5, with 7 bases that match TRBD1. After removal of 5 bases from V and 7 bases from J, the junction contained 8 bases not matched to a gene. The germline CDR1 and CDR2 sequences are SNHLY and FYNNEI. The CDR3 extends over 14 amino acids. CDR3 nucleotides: TGTGCCAGCAGTTGGACAGGACGGGGACAGCCCCAGCATTTT. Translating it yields CASSWTGRGQPQHF. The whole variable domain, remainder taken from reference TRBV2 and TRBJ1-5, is EPEVTQTPSHQVTQMGQEVILRCVPISNHLYFYWYRQILGQKVEFLVSFYNNEISEKSEIFDDQFSVERPDGSNFTLKIRSTKLEDSAMYFCASSWTGRGQPQHFGDGTRLSIL.

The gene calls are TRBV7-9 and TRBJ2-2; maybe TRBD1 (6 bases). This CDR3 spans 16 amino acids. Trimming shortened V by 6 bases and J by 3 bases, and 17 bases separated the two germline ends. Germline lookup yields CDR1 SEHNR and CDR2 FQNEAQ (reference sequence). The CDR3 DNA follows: TGTGCCAGCAGACCTGGACAGTCTGGGGACACCGGGGAGCTGTTTTTT. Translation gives CASRPGQSGDTGELFF.

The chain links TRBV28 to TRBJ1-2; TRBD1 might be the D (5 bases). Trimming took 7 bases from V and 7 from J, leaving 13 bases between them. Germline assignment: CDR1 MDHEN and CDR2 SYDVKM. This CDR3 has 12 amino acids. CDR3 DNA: TGTGCCAGCAACCAGGGTTTGGGTGGCTACACCTTC. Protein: CASNQGLGGYTF.

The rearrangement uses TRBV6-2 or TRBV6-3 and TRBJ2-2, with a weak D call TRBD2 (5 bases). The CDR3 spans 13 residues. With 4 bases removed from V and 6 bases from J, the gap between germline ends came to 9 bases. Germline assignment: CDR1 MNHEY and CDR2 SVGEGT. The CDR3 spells CASSSAGAGELFF. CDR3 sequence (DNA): TGTGCCAGCAGTTCTGCCGGGGCCGGGGAGCTGTTTTTT.

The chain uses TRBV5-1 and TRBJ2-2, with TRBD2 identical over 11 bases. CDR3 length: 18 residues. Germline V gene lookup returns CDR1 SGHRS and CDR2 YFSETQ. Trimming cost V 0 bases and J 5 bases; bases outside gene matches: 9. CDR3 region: CASSLVVSGRADTGELFF. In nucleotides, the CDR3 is TGCGCCAGCAGCTTGGTAGTTAGCGGGAGGGCCGATACCGGGGAGCTGTTTTTT.

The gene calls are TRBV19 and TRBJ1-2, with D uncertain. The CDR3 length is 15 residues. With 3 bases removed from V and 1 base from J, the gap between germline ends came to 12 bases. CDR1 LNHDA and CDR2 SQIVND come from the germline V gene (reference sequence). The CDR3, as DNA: TGTGCCAGTAGTATGTCGGCAGGCCGTAACTATGGCTACACCTTC. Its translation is CASSMSAGRNYGYTF.

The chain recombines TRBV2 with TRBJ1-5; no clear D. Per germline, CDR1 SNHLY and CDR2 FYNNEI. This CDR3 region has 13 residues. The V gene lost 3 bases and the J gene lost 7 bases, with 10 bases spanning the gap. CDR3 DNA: TGTGCCAGCAGTGATCGGAGGGCACAGCCCCAGCATTTT. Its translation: CASSDRRAQPQHF.

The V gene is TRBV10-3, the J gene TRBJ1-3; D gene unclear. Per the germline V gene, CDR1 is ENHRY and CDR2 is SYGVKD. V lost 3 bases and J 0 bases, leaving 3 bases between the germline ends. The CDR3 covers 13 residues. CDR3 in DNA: TGTGCCATCAGTGACATCTCTGGAAACACCATATATTTT. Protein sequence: CAISDISGNTIYF.

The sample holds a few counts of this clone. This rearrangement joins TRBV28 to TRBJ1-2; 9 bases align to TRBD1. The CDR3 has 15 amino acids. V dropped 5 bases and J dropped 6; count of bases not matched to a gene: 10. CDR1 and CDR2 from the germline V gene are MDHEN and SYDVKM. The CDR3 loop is CASSRLQGTGNGYTF. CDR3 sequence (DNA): TGTGCCAGCAGTCGCTTACAGGGGACAGGGAATGGCTACACCTTC.

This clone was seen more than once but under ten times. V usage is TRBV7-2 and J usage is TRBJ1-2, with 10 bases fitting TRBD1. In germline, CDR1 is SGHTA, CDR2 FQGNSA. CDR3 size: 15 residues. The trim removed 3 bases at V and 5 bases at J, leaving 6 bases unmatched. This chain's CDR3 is CASSFGTGAIYGYTF. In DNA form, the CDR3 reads TGTGCCAGCAGCTTTGGGACAGGGGCAATATATGGCTACACCTTC.

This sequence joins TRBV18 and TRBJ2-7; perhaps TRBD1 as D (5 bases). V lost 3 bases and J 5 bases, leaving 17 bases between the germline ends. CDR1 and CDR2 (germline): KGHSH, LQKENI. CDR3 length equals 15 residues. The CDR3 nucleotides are TGTGCCAGCTCACCGATAAGTAACCAGGGCCACGAGCAGTACTTC. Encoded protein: CASSPISNQGHEQYF.

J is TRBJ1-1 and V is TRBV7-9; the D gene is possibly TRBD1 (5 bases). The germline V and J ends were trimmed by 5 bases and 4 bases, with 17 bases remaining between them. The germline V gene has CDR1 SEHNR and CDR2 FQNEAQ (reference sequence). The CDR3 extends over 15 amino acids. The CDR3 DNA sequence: TGTGCCAGCAGCCCTTACTCTGGGGCCGGCACTGAAGCTTTCTTT. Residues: CASSPYSGAGTEAFF.

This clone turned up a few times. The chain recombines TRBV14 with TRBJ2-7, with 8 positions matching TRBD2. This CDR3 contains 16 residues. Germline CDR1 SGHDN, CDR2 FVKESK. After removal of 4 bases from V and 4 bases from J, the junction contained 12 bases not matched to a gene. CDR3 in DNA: TGTGCCAGCAGCCTTGGATTAGCGGGAAGGTGGTACGAGCAGTACTTC. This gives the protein CASSLGLAGRWYEQYF.

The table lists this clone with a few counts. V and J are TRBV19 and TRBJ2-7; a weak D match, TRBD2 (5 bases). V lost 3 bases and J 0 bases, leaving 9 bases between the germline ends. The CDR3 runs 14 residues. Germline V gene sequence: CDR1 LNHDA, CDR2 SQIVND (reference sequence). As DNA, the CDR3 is TGTGCCAGTAGTATCGGACTTATCTCCTACGAGCAGTACTTC. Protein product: CASSIGLISYEQYF.

CDR3 in amino acids: CASSPRDRGVNEQFF. CDR3 coding DNA: TGTGCCAGCAGTCCCCGGGACAGGGGTGTCAATGAGCAGTTCTTC. The J gene is TRBJ2-1, the V gene TRBV6-6; 10 bases map to TRBD1. The CDR3 consists of 15 residues. J gave up 6 bases and V 5 bases, and 7 bases lay outside the gene matches. Germline V gene sequence: CDR1 MNHNY, CDR2 SVGAGI (reference sequence).

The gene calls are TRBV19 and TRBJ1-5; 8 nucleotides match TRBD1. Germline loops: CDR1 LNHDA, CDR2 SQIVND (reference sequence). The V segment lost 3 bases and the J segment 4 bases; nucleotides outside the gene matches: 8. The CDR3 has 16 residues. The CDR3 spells CASSMGRGLWNQPQHF. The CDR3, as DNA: TGTGCCAGTAGTATGGGCAGGGGGCTTTGGAATCAGCCCCAGCATTTT.

CDR3 bases: TGTGCCAGCAGCACCAGGGGGCGCGGAGGAGATACGCAGTATTTT. It encodes CASSTRGRGGDTQYF. The rearrangement uses TRBV5-8 and TRBJ2-3; 8 nucleotides align to TRBD1. This CDR3 comprises 15 residues. Germline CDR1 SGHTS, CDR2 YDEGEE. The junction had 9 bases not matched to a gene; V was cut back by 4 bases and J by 5 bases.

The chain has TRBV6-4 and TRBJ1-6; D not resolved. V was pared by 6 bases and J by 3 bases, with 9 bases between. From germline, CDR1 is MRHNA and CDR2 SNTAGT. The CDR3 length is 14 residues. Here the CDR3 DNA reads TGTGCCAGCAGGGGCCCCTTCTATAATTCACCCCTCCACTTT. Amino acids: CASRGPFYNSPLHF.

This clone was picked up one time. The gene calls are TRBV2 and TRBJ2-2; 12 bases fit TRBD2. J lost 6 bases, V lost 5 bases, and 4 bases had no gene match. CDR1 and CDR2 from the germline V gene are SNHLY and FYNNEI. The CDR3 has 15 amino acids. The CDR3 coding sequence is TGTGCCAGCAGTCTAGCGGGAGGGCCTTCCGGGGAGCTGTTTTTT. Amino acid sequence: CASSLAGGPSGELFF.

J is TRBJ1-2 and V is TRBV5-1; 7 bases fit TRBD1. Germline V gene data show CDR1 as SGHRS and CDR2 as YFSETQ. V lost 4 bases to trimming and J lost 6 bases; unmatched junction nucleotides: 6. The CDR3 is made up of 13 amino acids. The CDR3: CASSDLQGHGYTF. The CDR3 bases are TGCGCCAGCAGCGATCTACAGGGGCATGGCTACACCTTC.

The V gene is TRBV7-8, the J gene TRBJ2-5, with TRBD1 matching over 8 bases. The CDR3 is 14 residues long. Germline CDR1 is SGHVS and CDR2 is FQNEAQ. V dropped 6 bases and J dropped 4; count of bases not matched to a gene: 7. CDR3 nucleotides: TGTGCCAGCAGTCCAGGACAGGGAGGAGAGACCCAGTACTTC. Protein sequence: CASSPGQGGETQYF.

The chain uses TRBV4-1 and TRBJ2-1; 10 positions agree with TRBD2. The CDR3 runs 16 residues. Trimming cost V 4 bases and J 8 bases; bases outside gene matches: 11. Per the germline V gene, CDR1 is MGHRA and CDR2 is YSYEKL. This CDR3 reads CASSPLSGGPRDEQFF. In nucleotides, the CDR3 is TGCGCCAGCAGCCCGCTTAGCGGGGGGCCTAGGGATGAGCAGTTCTTC.

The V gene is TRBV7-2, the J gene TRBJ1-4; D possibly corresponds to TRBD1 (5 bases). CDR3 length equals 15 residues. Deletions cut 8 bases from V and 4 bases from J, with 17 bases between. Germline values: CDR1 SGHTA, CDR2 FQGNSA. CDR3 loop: CASQQLGGINEKLFF. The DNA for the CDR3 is TGTGCCAGCCAGCAGCTGGGGGGGATTAATGAAAAACTGTTTTTT.

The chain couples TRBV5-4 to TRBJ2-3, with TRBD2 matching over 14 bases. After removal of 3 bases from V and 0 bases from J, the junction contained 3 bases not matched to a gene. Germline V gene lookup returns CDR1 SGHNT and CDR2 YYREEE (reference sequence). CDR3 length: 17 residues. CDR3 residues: CASSSGLAGVSTDTQYF. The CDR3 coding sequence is TGTGCCAGCAGCTCGGGACTAGCGGGAGTAAGCACAGATACGCAGTATTTT.

For the CDR3, the DNA is TGTGCCAGCTCACCAGGGTTGCAGGGGGTCGACGAGCAGTACTTC. Residues: CASSPGLQGVDEQYF. This chain joins TRBV18 and TRBJ2-7; 7 nucleotides line up with TRBD1. The CDR3 is 15 amino acids. The germline CDR1 and CDR2 sequences are KGHSH and LQKENI. The ends lost 2 bases at V and 5 bases at J; junction bases unmatched: 9.

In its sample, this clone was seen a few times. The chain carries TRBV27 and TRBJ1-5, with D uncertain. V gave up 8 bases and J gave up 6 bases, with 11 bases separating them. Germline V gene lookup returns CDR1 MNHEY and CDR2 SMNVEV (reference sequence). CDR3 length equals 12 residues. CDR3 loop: CASGIGGQPQHF. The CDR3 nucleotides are TGTGCCAGCGGTATAGGCGGTCAGCCCCAGCATTTT.